The next 14 T cell receptor beta chains were all read from a single sample in a study of radiation and T cells in renal cell carcinoma. Only in-frame clones appear in the TCRdb table, and some are missing; sequencing was by immunoSEQ multiplex PCR. In the table there are around 130,000 clones, 88% of which are singletons. Documented time point: blood 2 weeks post-SBRT. The sample's treatment: 15 Gy SBRT to primary tumor, nephrectomy 4 weeks later. The starting material was blood, obtained from a patient whose treatment included radiotherapy and nephrectomy. The receptors stem from a woman between 65 and 79 years old with renal cell carcinoma.

J is TRBJ1-4 and V is TRBV4-2; D is unresolved. This CDR3 is built from 16 residues. CDR1 and CDR2 from the germline V gene are LGHNA and YNFKEQ. The germline V and J ends were trimmed by 1 base and 2 bases, with 11 bases remaining between them. CDR3 sequence reads: CASSQAEGSTNEKLFF. The CDR3 DNA is TGTGCCAGCAGCCAAGCGGAGGGTTCCACTAATGAAAAACTGTTTTTT.

CDR3 region: CASSSPTGGARAFF. CDR3 sequence (DNA): TGTGCCAGCAGCTCCCCGACAGGGGGCGCGAGAGCTTTCTTT. The chain has TRBV7-2 and TRBJ1-1, with 10 bases aligning to TRBD1. Germline CDR1 is SGHTA and CDR2 is FQGNSA. Unmatched junction bases numbered 9, after V lost 4 bases and J lost 10 bases. The CDR3 runs 14 residues.

The chain employs TRBV6-5 and TRBJ1-2, with 8 positions matching TRBD1. With V trimmed by 2 bases and J by 3 bases, 5 bases remained unmatched. The germline V gene has CDR1 MNHEY and CDR2 SVGAGI. The CDR3 runs 15 residues. CDR3 protein: CASSYQGAKDYGYTF. CDR3 DNA: TGTGCCAGCAGTTACCAGGGGGCGAAGGACTATGGCTACACCTTC.

The genes are TRBV5-6 and TRBJ1-1; possible D gene TRBD1, 5 bases. CDR3 length: 12 amino acids. V was clipped by 1 base and J by 11 bases, with 12 bases between them. Germline CDR1 and CDR2: SGHDT and YYEEEE. The CDR3 region is CASSLNWRDAFF. CDR3 coding DNA: TGTGCCAGCAGCTTGAATTGGAGGGACGCTTTCTTT.

This clone showed up just a few times. The chain employs TRBV7-3 and TRBJ1-1, with no clear D. V dropped 2 bases and J dropped 2 bases, with 15 bases sitting between them. Germline values: CDR1 SGHTA, CDR2 FQGTGA. CDR3 size: 16 residues. CDR3 protein: CASSLSSDAGNTEAFF. For the CDR3, the DNA is TGTGCCAGCAGCTTATCTTCTGATGCTGGTAACACTGAAGCTTTCTTT.

CDR3 sequence (DNA): TGCGCCAGCGGCCGGGACAGGGCTTGGGAGCAGTACTTC. This sequence encodes CASGRDRAWEQYF. J is TRBJ2-7 and V is TRBV5-1; 9 bases line up with TRBD1. The CDR3 has 13 residues. Germline V gene sequence: CDR1 SGHRS, CDR2 YFSETQ. Losses at the gene ends were 7 bases for V and 7 bases for J; bases not matched to a gene: 9.

This clone showed up just once. J is TRBJ1-6 and V is TRBV6-5, with D uncertain. Germline assignment: CDR1 MNHEY and CDR2 SVGAGI. The CDR3 runs 15 residues. The V end was cut by 6 bases, the J end by 1 base, with 10 bases between. CDR3 in DNA: TGTGCCAGCAGCTCCAAGGGATCCTATAATTCACCCCTCCACTTT. Protein: CASSSKGSYNSPLHF.

This clone was seen only a few times. The chain couples TRBV11-1 to TRBJ2-7, with 7 positions matching TRBD1. CDR1 is SGHAT, CDR2 FQDESV, per germline (reference sequence). V shed 5 bases and J 3 bases; nucleotides not matched to a gene: 7. This CDR3 contains 14 residues. The CDR3 is CASSKWDSLYEQYF. In DNA form, the CDR3 reads TGTGCCAGCAGCAAATGGGACAGCCTCTACGAGCAGTACTTC.

This clone occurred once. This chain uses TRBV28 with TRBJ2-3; TRBD1 aligns across 7 bases. Trimming at V came to 5 bases and at J to 2 bases, leaving 7 bases not matched to a gene. Germline CDR1 is MDHEN and CDR2 is SYDVKM. The length of the CDR3 is 15 residues. CDR3 sequence reads: CASSLGQTYTDTQYF. CDR3 sequence (DNA): TGTGCCAGCAGTCTGGGACAGACCTACACAGATACGCAGTATTTT.

The DNA of the CDR3 is TGTGCCTGGAGTGTAGTTAAGACGGGGGGCCGGGAGACCCAGTACTTC. It translates to CAWSVVKTGGRETQYF. The rearrangement links TRBV30 to TRBJ2-5, with D perhaps matching TRBD2 (7 bases). From germline, CDR1 is GTSNPN and CDR2 SVGIG (reference sequence). CDR3 size: 16 residues. The ends were cut back, 0 bases at V and 5 bases at J, with 19 bases in the middle.

This clone was detected once. The rearrangement uses TRBV6-1 and TRBJ2-5; D possibly uses TRBD1 or TRBD2 (5 bases each). This CDR3 spans 17 amino acids. Germline lookup yields CDR1 MNHNS and CDR2 SASEGT. V was cut by 1 base and J by 2 bases, with 17 bases left in between. The CDR3 is CASSEGGTRHNQETQYF. The CDR3 DNA is TGTGCCAGCAGTGAAGGGGGGACCAGACATAATCAAGAGACCCAGTACTTC.

Turning to this clone: At one boundary the junction diverges from the germline segment, which might be a read error. The chain is built from TRBV4-1 and TRBJ2-4, with D tentatively TRBD1 (5 bases). The V gene's germline CDR1 is MGHRA and CDR2 YSYEKL. The CDR3 is 15 amino acids. In DNA, the CDR3 is TGCGCCAGCAGCCAAGAGCCTGGGGCCAGAAACATTCAGTACTTC. Protein: CASSQEPGARNIQYF.

The chain carries TRBV29-1 and TRBJ2-5; a possible D gene is TRBD1 (5 bases). V shed 3 bases and J shed 1 base, with 9 bases lying between them. Germline CDR1 reads SQVTM; CDR2 reads ANQGSEA. The CDR3 length is 13 residues. CDR3 loop: CSVEGPGQETQYF. The CDR3 nucleotides are TGCAGCGTTGAGGGGCCGGGCCAAGAGACCCAGTACTTC.

The chain is built from TRBV18 and TRBJ2-7; D not certain. V gave up 1 base and J gave up 2 bases, with 12 bases separating them. The CDR3 covers 15 residues. CDR1 and CDR2 (germline): KGHSH, LQKENI. The CDR3 sequence is CASSPRAVTTYEQYF. The CDR3, as DNA: TGTGCCAGCTCACCACGGGCAGTTACCACCTACGAGCAGTACTTC.